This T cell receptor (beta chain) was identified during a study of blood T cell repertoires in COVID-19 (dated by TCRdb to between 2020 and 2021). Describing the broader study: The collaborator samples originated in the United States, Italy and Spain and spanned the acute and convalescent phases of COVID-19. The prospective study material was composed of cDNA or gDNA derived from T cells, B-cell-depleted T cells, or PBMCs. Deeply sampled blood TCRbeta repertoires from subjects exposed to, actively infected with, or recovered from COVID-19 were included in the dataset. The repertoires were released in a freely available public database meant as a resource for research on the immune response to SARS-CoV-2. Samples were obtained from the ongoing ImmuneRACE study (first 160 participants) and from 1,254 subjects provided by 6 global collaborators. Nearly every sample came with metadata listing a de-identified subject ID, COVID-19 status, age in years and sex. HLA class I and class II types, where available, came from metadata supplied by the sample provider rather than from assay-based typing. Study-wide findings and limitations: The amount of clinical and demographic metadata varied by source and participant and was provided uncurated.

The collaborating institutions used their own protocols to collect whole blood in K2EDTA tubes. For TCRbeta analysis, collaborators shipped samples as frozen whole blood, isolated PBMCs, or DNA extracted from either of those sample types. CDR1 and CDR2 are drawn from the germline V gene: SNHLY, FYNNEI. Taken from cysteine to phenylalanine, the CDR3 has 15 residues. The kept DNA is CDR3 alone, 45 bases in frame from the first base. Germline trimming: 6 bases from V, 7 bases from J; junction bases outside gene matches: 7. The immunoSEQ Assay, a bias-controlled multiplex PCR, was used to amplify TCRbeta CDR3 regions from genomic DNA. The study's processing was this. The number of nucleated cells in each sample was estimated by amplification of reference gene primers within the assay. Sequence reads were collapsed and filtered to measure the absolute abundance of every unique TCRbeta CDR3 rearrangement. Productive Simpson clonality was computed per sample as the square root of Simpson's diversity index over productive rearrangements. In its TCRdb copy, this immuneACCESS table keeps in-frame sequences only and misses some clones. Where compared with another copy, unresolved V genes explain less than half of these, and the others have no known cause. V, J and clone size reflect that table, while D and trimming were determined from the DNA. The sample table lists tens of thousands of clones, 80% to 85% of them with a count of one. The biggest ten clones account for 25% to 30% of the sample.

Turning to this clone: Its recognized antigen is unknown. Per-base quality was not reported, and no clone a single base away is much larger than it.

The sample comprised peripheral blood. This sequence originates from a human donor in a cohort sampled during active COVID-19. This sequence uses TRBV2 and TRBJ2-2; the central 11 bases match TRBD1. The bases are TGTGCCAGCAGGCCCGGGGACAGGGGGTTCGGGGAGCTGTTTTTT. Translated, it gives CASRPGDRGFGELFF.